Sequencing of this T cell receptor beta chain was carried out in a study of T cells in Graves' hyperthyroidism and ophthalmopathy. The CDR3 sequence is 14 residues long. With 6 bases clipped from V and 6 bases from J, the junction kept 9 bases outside the gene matches. CDR1 is SNHLY and CDR2 is FYNNEI in the germline V gene. Researchers amplified the TCR beta CDR3 regions from RNA transcripts. TCR CDR3 regions were first amplified by RT-PCR with HTBI primers. TCRdb recomputed calls from the multiplex PCR reads with MiXCR, one row per CDR3 protein. The sample includes approximately 870,000 distinct CDR3 sequences, roughly 37% seen only once; the top ten take around 9.3%. Ten or more counts support this clonotype. Absence of ophthalmopathy progression within 18 months defined stable Graves' hyperthyroidism. Hyperthyroidism patients were newly diagnosed, had disease duration under 2 months, and were aged 18 to 65 years. About 10 ml of fresh peripheral blood supplied the PBMCs.

This sequence joins TRBV2 and TRBJ1-1, with 8 nucleotides matching TRBD1. This sequence was found in a man younger than 35 with Graves' hyperthyroidism. The source material was blood. The DNA of the CDR3 is TGTGCCAGCAGCGCACAGGGGGGGAGATCTGAAGCTTTCTTT. Protein product: CASSAQGGRSEAFF.